The 11 T cell receptor beta chains reported below all come from one sample, sequenced in a study of blood T cell repertoires in COVID-19. The repertoire was sequenced with immunoSEQ multiplex PCR; TCRdb's copy has only in-frame clones and lacks some. The table includes 45,000 to 50,000 clones, around nine tenths detected once. The sequencing input was peripheral blood. These receptors all come from a man aged 45 to 65 with active COVID-19.

The genes are TRBV7-2 and TRBJ2-1, with 11 bases aligning to TRBD2. This CDR3 spans 18 amino acids. The germline V gene encodes CDR1 SGHTA and CDR2 FQGNSA. Unmatched junction bases numbered 5, after V lost 1 base and J lost 0 bases. DNA of the CDR3: TGTGCCAGCAGCTTAGTGGGGACTAGCGGTAGCTCCTACAATGAGCAGTTCTTC. Translation gives CASSLVGTSGSSYNEQFF.

This clone was counted once. The V and J genes are TRBV7-2 and TRBJ1-2; TRBD1 agrees at 9 bases. Germline V gene data show CDR1 as SGHTA and CDR2 as FQGNSA. The trim removed 1 base at V and 8 bases at J, leaving 8 bases unmatched. The CDR3 runs to 15 residues. CDR3 amino acids: CASSLGTGTGRGYTF. DNA of the CDR3: TGTGCCAGCAGCTTAGGTACCGGGACAGGGAGGGGCTACACCTTC.

The CDR3 coding sequence is TGCGCCAGCAGTGGGACTAGCGGCCAACTCACAGATACGCAGTATTTT. Amino acids: CASSGTSGQLTDTQYF. The chain carries TRBV10-2 and TRBJ2-3, with 10 bases fitting TRBD2. V shed 4 bases and J 2 bases; nucleotides not matched to a gene: 6. The CDR3 covers 16 residues. The V gene's germline CDR1 is WSHSY and CDR2 SAAADI.

This chain joins TRBV7-9 and TRBJ1-2, with D possibly matching TRBD1 (6 bases). This CDR3 has 19 amino acids. The ends were cut back, 6 bases at V and 4 bases at J, with 30 bases in the middle. Germline V gives CDR1 SEHNR, CDR2 FQNEAQ (reference sequence). This chain's CDR3 is CASRPNTNRALEGFYGYTF. DNA for the CDR3: TGTGCCAGCAGACCAAACACTAACAGGGCTTTGGAAGGTTTCTATGGCTACACCTTC.

The chain uses TRBV18 and TRBJ1-3; possibly TRBD1 for D (5 bases). Germline CDR1 reads KGHSH; CDR2 reads LQKENI. V was cut by 5 bases and J by 0 bases, with 8 bases left in between. This CDR3 has 14 amino acids. CDR3 residues: CASSAGNSGNTIYF. CDR3 DNA: TGTGCCAGCTCAGCAGGGAACTCTGGAAACACCATATATTTT. Full variable domain (remainder filled in from reference TRBV18 and TRBJ1-3): NAGVMQNPRHLVRRRGQEARLRCSPMKGHSHVYWYRQLPEEGLKFMVYLQKENIIDESGMPKERFSAEFPKEGPSILRIQQVVRGDSAAYFCASSAGNSGNTIYFGEGSWLTVV.

The V call is TRBV7-3, the J call TRBJ2-2; TRBD1 agrees at 8 bases. The CDR3 consists of 15 residues. Germline CDR1 is SGHTA and CDR2 is FQGTGA. V lost 5 bases to trimming and J lost 5 bases; unmatched junction nucleotides: 7. CDR3 DNA: TGTGCCAGCAGCCTCGACAGGGGTCGGACCGGGGAGCTGTTTTTT. It translates to CASSLDRGRTGELFF.

The rearrangement uses TRBV28 and TRBJ2-2, with 7 bases aligning to TRBD2. V dropped 7 bases and J dropped 1; count of bases not matched to a gene: 3. The CDR3 sequence is 14 residues long. Looked up from germline, CDR1 is MDHEN and CDR2 is SYDVKM. This chain's CDR3 is CASIWEGNTGELFF. The CDR3 DNA follows: TGTGCCAGCATCTGGGAGGGGAACACCGGGGAGCTGTTTTTT.

V is TRBV20-1 and J is TRBJ2-3; no clear D gene. The CDR3 totals 16 residues. V lost 3 bases and J 2 bases, leaving 18 bases between the germline ends. Germline V gives CDR1 DFQATT, CDR2 SNEGSKA (reference sequence). CDR3 sequence reads: CSASSSAAPYTDTQYF. The CDR3 nucleotides are TGCAGTGCTAGTAGTTCTGCGGCCCCTTACACAGATACGCAGTATTTT.

The genes are TRBV4-2 and TRBJ1-5; 7 bases align to TRBD1. CDR3 length equals 15 residues. Trimming took 2 bases from V and 1 from J; bases not matched to a gene: 2. CDR1 LGHNA and CDR2 YNFKEQ come from the germline V gene. The CDR3 DNA is TGTGCCAGCAGCCAACAGGGGGGAAGCAATCAGCCCCAGCATTTT. Its translation is CASSQQGGSNQPQHF.

This clone was seen once. V gene TRBV11-2 combines with J gene TRBJ2-7; TRBD1 might be the D (6 bases). Trimming took 2 bases from V and 0 from J, leaving 11 bases between them. Germline values: CDR1 SGHAT, CDR2 FQNNGV. The CDR3 extends over 15 amino acids. CDR3 protein: CASSLNRDPSYEQYF. Here the CDR3 DNA reads TGTGCCAGCAGCTTAAACAGGGATCCCTCCTACGAGCAGTACTTC.

The V gene is TRBV6-6, the J gene TRBJ2-7, with a tentative D call TRBD1 (6 bases). Deletions cut 0 bases from V and 9 bases from J, with 12 bases between. This CDR3 contains 13 residues. Germline V CDR1 and CDR2: MNHNY, SVGAGI (reference sequence). The CDR3 is CASSYSSGAGQYF. The CDR3 DNA is TGTGCCAGCAGTTACTCATCAGGGGCCGGGCAGTACTTC.